This T cell receptor (beta chain) is from a study of PD-1 blockade in classical Hodgkin lymphoma. The time point denotes: cycle 4 day 1 (C4D1), after 6 weeks of nivolumab. Autologous stem cell transplantation was followed by relapse in every patient, and brentuximab vedotin exposure varied. The study recorded best responses of complete response, partial response or progressive disease. The repertoire was sequenced with immunoSEQ multiplex PCR; TCRdb's copy has only in-frame clones and lacks some. The sample lists about 30,000 clones, 81% seen once, with about a sixth in the top ten. This TCR was recovered from a human donor with classical Hodgkin lymphoma. Sequenced material: peripheral blood mononuclear cells (PBMCs), taken before the fourth cycle of nivolumab.

CDR3 residues: CASSSFREQYF. The CDR3 nucleotides are TGTGCCAGCAGTTCGTTTAGGGAGCAGTACTTC. V gene TRBV28 combines with J gene TRBJ2-7; D is ambiguous. Germline V gene lookup returns CDR1 MDHEN and CDR2 SYDVKM. Trimming cost V 4 bases and J 7 bases, with 8 bases left between them. The CDR3 has 11 residues. Full variable domain (outside the CDR3, taken from reference TRBV28 and TRBJ2-7): DVKVTQSSRYLVKRTGEKVFLECVQDMDHENMFWYRQDPGLGLRLIYFSYDVKMKEKGDIPEGYSVSREKKERFSLILESASTNQTSMYLCASSSFREQYFGPGTRLTVT.